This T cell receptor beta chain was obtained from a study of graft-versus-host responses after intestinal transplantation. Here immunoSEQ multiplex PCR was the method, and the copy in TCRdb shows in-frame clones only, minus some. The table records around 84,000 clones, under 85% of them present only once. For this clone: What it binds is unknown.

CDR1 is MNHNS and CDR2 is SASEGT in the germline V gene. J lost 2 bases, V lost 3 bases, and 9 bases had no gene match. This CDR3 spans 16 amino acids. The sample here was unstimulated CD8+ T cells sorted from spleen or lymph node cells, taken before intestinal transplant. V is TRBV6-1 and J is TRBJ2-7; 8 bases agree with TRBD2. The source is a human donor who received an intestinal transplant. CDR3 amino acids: CASSDNAGGPTYEQYF. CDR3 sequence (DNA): TGTGCCAGCAGTGATAATGCGGGAGGTCCGACCTACGAGCAGTACTTC.